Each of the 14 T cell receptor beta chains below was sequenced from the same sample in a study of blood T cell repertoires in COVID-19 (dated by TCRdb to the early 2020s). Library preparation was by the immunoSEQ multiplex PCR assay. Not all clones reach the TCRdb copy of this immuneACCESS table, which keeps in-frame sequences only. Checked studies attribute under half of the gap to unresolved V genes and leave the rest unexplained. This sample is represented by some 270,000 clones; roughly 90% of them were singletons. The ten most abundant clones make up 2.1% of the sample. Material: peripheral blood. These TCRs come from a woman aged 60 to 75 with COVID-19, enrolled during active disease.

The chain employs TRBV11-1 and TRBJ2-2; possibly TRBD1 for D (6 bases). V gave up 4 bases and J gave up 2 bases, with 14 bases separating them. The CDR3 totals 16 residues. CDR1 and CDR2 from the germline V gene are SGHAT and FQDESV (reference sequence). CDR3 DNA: TGTGCCAGCAGCTCAGGGGACCTCCTAAACACCGGGGAGCTGTTTTTT. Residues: CASSSGDLLNTGELFF.

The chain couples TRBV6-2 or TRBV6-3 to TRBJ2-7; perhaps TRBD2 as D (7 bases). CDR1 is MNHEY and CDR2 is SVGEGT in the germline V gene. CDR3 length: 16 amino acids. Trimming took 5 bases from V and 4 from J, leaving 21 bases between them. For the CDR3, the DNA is TGTGCCAGCAGTCCCTCCCGTGGGAGGGGGAAGTACGAGCAGTACTTC. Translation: CASSPSRGRGKYEQYF.

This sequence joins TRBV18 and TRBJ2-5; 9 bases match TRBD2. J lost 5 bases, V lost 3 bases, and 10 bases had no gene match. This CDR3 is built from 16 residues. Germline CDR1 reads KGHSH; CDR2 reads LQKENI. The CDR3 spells CASSPNGGGAGETQYF. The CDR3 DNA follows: TGTGCCAGCTCACCGAACGGCGGGGGGGCCGGGGAGACCCAGTACTTC. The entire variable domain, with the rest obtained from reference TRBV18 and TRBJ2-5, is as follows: NAGVMQNPRHLVRRRGQEARLRCSPMKGHSHVYWYRQLPEEGLKFMVYLQKENIIDESGMPKERFSAEFPKEGPSILRIQQVVRGDSAAYFCASSPNGGGAGETQYFGPGTRLLVL.

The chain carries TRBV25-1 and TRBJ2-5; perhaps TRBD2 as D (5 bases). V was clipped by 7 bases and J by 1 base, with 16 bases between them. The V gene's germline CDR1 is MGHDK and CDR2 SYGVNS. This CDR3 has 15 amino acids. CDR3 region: CASTSPGGGQETQYF. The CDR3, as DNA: TGTGCCAGCACCTCCCCCGGTGGAGGCCAAGAGACCCAGTACTTC.

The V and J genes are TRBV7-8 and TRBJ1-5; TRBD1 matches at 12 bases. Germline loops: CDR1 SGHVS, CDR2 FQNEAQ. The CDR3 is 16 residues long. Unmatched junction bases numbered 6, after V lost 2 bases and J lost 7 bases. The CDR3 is CASSLRGQGAGQPQHF. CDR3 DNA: TGTGCCAGCAGCTTAAGGGGACAGGGGGCAGGGCAGCCCCAGCATTTT.

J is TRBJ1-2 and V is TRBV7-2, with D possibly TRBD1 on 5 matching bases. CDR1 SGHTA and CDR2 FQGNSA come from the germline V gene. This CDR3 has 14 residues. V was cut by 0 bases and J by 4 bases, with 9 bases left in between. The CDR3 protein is CASSLAGASYGYTF. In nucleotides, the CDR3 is TGTGCCAGCAGCTTAGCAGGGGCTAGCTATGGCTACACCTTC.

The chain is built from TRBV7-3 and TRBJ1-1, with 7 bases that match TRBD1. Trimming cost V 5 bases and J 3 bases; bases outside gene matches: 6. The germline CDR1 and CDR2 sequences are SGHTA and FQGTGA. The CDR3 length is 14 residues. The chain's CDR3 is CASSLTGKDTEAFF. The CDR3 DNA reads TGTGCCAGCAGCCTGACAGGGAAGGACACTGAAGCTTTCTTT.

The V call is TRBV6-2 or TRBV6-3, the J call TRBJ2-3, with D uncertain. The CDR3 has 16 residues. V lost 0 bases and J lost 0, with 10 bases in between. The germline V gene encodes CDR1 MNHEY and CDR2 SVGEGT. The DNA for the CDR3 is TGTGCCAGCAGTTACTCGATATCTAGAAGCACAGATACGCAGTATTTT. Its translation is CASSYSISRSTDTQYF.

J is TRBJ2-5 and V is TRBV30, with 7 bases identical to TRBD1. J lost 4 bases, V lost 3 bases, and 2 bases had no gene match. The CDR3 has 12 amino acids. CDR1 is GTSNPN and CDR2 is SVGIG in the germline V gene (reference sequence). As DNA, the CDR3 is TGTGCCTGGAGCCGACAGGGAGAGACCCAGTACTTC. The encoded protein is CAWSRQGETQYF.

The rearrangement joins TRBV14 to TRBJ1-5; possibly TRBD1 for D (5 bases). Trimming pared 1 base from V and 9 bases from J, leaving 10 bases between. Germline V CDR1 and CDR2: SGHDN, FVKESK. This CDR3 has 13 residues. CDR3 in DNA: TGTGCCAGCAGCCAAGGCAGAAGGGGGCCCCAGCATTTT. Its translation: CASSQGRRGPQHF.

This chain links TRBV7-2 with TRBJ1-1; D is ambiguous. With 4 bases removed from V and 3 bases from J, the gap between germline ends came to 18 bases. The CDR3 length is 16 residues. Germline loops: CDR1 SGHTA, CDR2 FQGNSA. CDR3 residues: CASSSGRVPLDTEAFF. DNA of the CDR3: TGTGCCAGCAGCTCTGGGAGAGTCCCTCTTGACACTGAAGCTTTCTTT.

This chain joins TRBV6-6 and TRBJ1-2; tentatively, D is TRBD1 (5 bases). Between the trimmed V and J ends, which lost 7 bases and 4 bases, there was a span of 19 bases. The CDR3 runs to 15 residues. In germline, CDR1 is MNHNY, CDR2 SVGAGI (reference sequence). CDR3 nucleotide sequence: TGTGCCAGCAATCGAGAGGCGGACACGAGCTATGGCTACACCTTC. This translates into CASNREADTSYGYTF.

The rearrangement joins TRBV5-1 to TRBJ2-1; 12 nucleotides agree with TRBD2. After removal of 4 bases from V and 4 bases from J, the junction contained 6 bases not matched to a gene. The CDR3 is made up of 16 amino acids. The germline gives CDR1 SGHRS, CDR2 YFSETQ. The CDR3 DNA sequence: TGCGCCAGCAGCGCCCTTACTAGCGGGGGGTACAATGAGCAGTTCTTC. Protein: CASSALTSGGYNEQFF.

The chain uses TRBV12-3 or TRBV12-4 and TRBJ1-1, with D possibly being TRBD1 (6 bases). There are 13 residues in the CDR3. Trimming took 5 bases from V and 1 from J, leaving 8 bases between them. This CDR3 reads CASSRTANTEAFF. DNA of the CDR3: TGTGCCAGCAGTAGGACAGCGAACACTGAAGCTTTCTTT.